Given below is one TCR beta chain in context. The CDR3 is 14 residues long. Trimming took off 0 bases at V and 4 bases at J, with 11 bases between the two ends. Germline CDR1 reads SGDLS; CDR2 reads YYNGEE. The data are from a study of blood T cell repertoires in COVID-19. The wider study: Italy, Spain and the United States were the sources of the convalescent and acute COVID-19 samples. From T cells, B-cell-depleted T cells, or PBMCs came the material, which was cDNA or gDNA.

Per the original data handling: How many nucleated cells were present was estimated from reference gene primer amplification. Assay: immunoSEQ multiplex PCR; the TCRdb copy retains only in-frame clones and omits some. The V and J calls and the clone size are those of that table, but D and trimming were determined from the DNA. Of more than 95,000 clones listed, roughly 84% are singletons. This clonotype was obtained from a woman older than 75 with acute or convalescent COVID-19. The sample taken for sequencing was peripheral blood. The rearrangement uses TRBV9 and TRBJ2-7, with D uncertain. Written as DNA, the CDR3 is TGTGCCAGCAGCGTAGCCCCTTACACATACGAGCAGTACTTC. Amino acids: CASSVAPYTYEQYF.